This TCR beta chain was documented in a study of CD8 T cells in Susac syndrome. Random-hexamer reverse transcription was applied to roughly 0.5 to 1 ug RNA. One entry per CDR3 protein, called by TCRdb with MiXCR from the immunoSEQ multiplex PCR reads. This sample has about 130,000 distinct CDR3 sequences, with around 95% found just once. This CDR3 region has 16 residues. Germline V gene data show CDR1 as LNHDA and CDR2 as SQIVND (reference sequence). The trim removed 10 bases at V and 0 bases at J, leaving 7 bases unmatched. The chain couples TRBV19 to TRBJ2-1; 12 bases line up with TRBD1. This TCR came from a human donor with Susac syndrome. The sample comprised CD8+ T cells from PBMCs. DNA for the CDR3: TGTGCCACCAAACCGGGACAGGGGGCCTCCTACAATGAGCAGTTCTTC. Its translation: CATKPGQGASYNEQFF.